This is a list of T cell receptor beta chains from one sample in a study of PD-L1 blockade in urothelial cancer. Generated by immunoSEQ multiplex PCR, the TCRdb table keeps only in-frame clones and is missing some. The repertoire holds approximately 94,000 clones, around 86% seen once, with 2% to 2.5% in the top ten. The input for sequencing was PBMCs, taken around atezolizumab (anti-PD-L1) treatment. These receptors were collected from a man aged 60 to 75 with urothelial cancer. The CDR3 runs from the conserved cysteine through the conserved F or W.

>TRBV9
CASSGFGTGGSETQYF
>TRBV2
CATGHPNAEAFF
>TRBV15
CATSRGGGSEKLFF
>TRBV29-1
CSVAGTSGGSEQFF
>TRBV4-2
CASSPARTGEETQYF
>TRBV6-5
CASSYSGTTNTGELFF
>TRBV16
CASSLGQVRQPQHF
>TRBV2
CASSTREDTEAFF
>TRBV4-2
CASRVSAGGNTGELFF
>TRBV4-3
CASSRTGTAYYTEAFF